This TCR beta chain came from a study of post-analysis software for immune sequencing data. Unique molecular identifiers featured in each of the TCR beta cDNA libraries. TCRdb called the PCR reads again in MiXCR, with one record for every CDR3 protein. The repertoire holds 380,000 or so distinct CDR3 sequences, with roughly 38% as singletons. Broader study findings: Elevated frequency relative to controls characterized 4 or 5 TRBV segments in patients, TRBV5-6, TRBV5-1 and TRBV20-1 among them.

This clonotype was seen only a few times. No antigen is known for it. CDR3 length: 14 amino acids. V lost 5 bases, J lost 6 bases, and 14 bases lay in between. Per germline, CDR1 SGHTA and CDR2 FQGTGA. The source of this sequence is a girl aged 5 to 17 with multiple sclerosis. The J gene is TRBJ2-1, the V gene TRBV7-3; D might be TRBD1 or TRBD2, each matching 5 bases. Sequencing input: blood. The CDR3 DNA reads TGTGCCAGCAGCCAAGGGGAAGGGAGCAATGAGCAGTTCTTC. It yields the protein CASSQGEGSNEQFF. The full variable domain, its missing parts supplied by reference TRBV7-3 and TRBJ2-1, is GAGVSQTPSNKVTEKGKYVELRCDPISGHTALYWYRQSLGQGPEFLIYFQGTGAADDSGLPNDRFFAVRPEGSVSTLKIQRTERGDSAVYLCASSQGEGSNEQFFGPGTRLTVL.